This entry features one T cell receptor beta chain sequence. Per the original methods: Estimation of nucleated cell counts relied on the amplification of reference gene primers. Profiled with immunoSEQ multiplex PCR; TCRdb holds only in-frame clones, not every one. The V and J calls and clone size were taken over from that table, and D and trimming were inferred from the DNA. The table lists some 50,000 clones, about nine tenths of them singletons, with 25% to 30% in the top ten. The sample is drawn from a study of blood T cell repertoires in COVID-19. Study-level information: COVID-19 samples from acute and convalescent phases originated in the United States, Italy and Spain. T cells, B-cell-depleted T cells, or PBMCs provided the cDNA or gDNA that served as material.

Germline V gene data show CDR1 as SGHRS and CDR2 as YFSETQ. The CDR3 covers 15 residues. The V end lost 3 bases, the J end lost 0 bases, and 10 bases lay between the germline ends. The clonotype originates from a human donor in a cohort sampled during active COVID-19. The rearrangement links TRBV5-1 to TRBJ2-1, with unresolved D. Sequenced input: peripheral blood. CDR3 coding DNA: TGCGCCAGCAGCTCGGCCTCTAGCTCCTACAATGAGCAGTTCTTC. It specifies CASSSASSSYNEQFF.